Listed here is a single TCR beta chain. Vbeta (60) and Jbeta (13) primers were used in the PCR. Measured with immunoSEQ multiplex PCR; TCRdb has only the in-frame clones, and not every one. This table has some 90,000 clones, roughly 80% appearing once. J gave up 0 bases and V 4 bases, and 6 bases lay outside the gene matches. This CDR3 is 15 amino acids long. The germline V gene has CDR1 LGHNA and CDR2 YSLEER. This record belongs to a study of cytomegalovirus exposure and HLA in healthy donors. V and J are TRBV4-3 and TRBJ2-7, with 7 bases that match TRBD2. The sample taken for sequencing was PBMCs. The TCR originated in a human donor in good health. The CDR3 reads CASSRSGRGSYEQYF. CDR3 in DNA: TGCGCCAGCAGCCGTAGCGGGCGCGGCTCCTACGAGCAGTACTTC.